These T cell receptor beta chains were read from a single sample in a study of cytomegalovirus exposure and HLA in healthy donors. The protocol was immunoSEQ multiplex PCR, while the TCRdb copy is restricted to in-frame clones and leaves out a portion. This sample yields 200,000 or so clones, of which 65% to 85% are seen a single time; 2.5% to 3.5% belongs to the top ten. What was sequenced was PBMCs. Receptor source: a woman in her 30s in good health and CMV-seronegative. Each CDR3 is given with its conserved first and last residue. D genes are given only for firm matches.

v_gene	j_gene	d_gene	CDR3nt	CDR3aa
TRBV6-5	TRBJ2-3	TRBD1	TGTGCCAGCAGCAAGGGACAGGACCATGTGCATACGCAGTATTTT	CASSKGQDHVHTQYF
TRBV5-6	TRBJ2-3	NA	TGTGCCAGCACTCCCTCGGCTACCGGGGTAGATACGCAGTATTTT	CASTPSATGVDTQYF
TRBV11-2	TRBJ1-2	NA	TGTGCCAGCAGCTTACTTAGCGGGGCCCCCTTTGGCTACACCTTC	CASSLLSGAPFGYTF
TRBV7-9	TRBJ2-7	NA	TGTTCCAGCAGCTTGGGGGGATACGAGCAGTACTTC	CSSSLGGYEQYF
TRBV7-8	TRBJ1-1	NA	TGTGCCAGCAGCCCCCGGCAGGATACGAACACTGAAGCTTTCTTT	CASSPRQDTNTEAFF
TRBV19	TRBJ1-2	NA	TGTGCCAGTAGTATAGTGCTCGGAGGGAGCGATGGCTACACCTTC	CASSIVLGGSDGYTF
TRBV7-9	TRBJ1-2	NA	TGTGCCACCAAATATGGCTACACCTTC	CATKYGYTF
TRBV19	TRBJ1-3	NA	TGTGCCAGTGGGACAGGAAACACCATATATTTT	CASGTGNTIYF
TRBV10-3	TRBJ2-2	TRBD2	TGTGCCATCTGGATGGGGCGGGGGGGGAATCTTCGGAACACCGGGGAGCTGTTTTTT	CAIWMGRGGNLRNTGELFF
TRBV5-1	TRBJ1-1	NA	TGCGCCAGCAGCCCGGAGCGAGGAAACACTGAAGCTTTCTTT	CASSPERGNTEAFF
TRBV6-5	TRBJ2-7	NA	TGTGCCAGCAGTTACGGAGGGCCTGGTTACGAGCAGTACTTC	CASSYGGPGYEQYF
TRBV19	TRBJ1-1	NA	TGTGCCAGTAGTATAGAGGCGGAGGTCCGCACTGAAGCTTTCTTT	CASSIEAEVRTEAFF